A selection of T cell receptor beta chains follows, all from one sample in a study of T cell responses to AZD1222 COVID-19 vaccine. Method: immunoSEQ multiplex PCR; TCRdb's copy keeps in-frame clones and lacks some. The data show roughly 120,000 clones, about 90% seen once. Sequencing was performed on peripheral blood, taken 28 days after the second AZD1222 dose. The receptors were sampled from an adult who received the AZD1222 COVID-19 vaccine. The CDR3 runs from the conserved cysteine through the conserved F or W. The D gene is left open where the match is weak. Only part of the rows carry a size: once, few, many, or a class if the clone is expanded.

TRBJ1-1,few,NA,TRBV2,TGTGCCAGCCGGGAAGCAGGGTTGGCGGCTTTCTTT,CASREAGLAAFF
TRBJ2-7,NA,TRBD2,TRBV3-1/TRBV3-2,TGTGCCAGCAGCCAAGATCGGGGAGGGCGCTCCTACGAGCAGTACTTC,CASSQDRGGRSYEQYF
TRBJ2-3,NA,NA,TRBV18,TGTGCCAGCTCACCAATGAGGGCAGGGGCCTCAGATACGCAGTATTTT,CASSPMRAGASDTQYF
TRBJ1-1,NA,NA,TRBV5-1,TGCGCCAGCACTTTGGGGCAGGGTTGGAGCACTGAAGCTTTCTTT,CASTLGQGWSTEAFF
TRBJ2-3,NA,NA,TRBV11-3,TGTGCCAGCAGCAGCTGGGTGACGGGAATGGTTGGGCAGTATTTT,CASSSWVTGMVGQYF
TRBJ2-6,NA,TRBD1,TRBV5-1,TGCGCCAGCAGCTTGAGGGGACAGCGGACCCCCCCATCTGGGGCCAACGTCCTGACTTTC,CASSLRGQRTPPSGANVLTF
TRBJ2-3,NA,TRBD2,TRBV5-1,TGCGCCAGCAGCTTGGGGGTAGCGGGGATCACCACAGATACGCAGTATTTT,CASSLGVAGITTDTQYF
TRBJ1-2,many,NA,TRBV6-2/TRBV6-3,TGTGCCAGCAGTTACCAGATGACCAGGCAGGACACCTTC,CASSYQMTRQDTF
TRBJ2-3,NA,NA,TRBV2,TGTGCCAGCACGCGAGGGGATACGCAGTATTTT,CASTRGDTQYF
TRBJ1-6,NA,TRBD1,TRBV5-1,TGCGCCAGCAGCTCTGGACAGGGAGGTTATAATTCACCCCTCCACTTT,CASSSGQGGYNSPLHF
TRBJ1-2,NA,NA,TRBV5-4,TGTGCCAGCAGCTTAGTGTCTGGGCATGGCTACACCTTC,CASSLVSGHGYTF
TRBJ1-2,NA,NA,TRBV27,TGTGCCAGCAGTACCTCAGGACAGACCTCTGGCTACACCTTC,CASSTSGQTSGYTF
TRBJ1-1,NA,TRBD1,TRBV30,TGTGCCTGGATCAGGGGGTTCTACACTGAAGCTTTCTTT,CAWIRGFYTEAFF
TRBJ2-7,NA,TRBD2,TRBV6-1,TGTGCCAGCAGTGAAAGTCTAGCGGATGTATACGAGCAGTACTTC,CASSESLADVYEQYF